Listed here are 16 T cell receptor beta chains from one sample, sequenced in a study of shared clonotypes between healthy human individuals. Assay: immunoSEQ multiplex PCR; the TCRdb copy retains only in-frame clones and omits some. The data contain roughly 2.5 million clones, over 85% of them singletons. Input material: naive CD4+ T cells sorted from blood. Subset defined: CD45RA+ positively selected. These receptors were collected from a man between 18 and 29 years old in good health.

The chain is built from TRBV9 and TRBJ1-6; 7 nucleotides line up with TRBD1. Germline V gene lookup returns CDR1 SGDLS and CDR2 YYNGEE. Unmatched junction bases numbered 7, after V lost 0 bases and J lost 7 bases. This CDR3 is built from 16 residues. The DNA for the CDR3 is TGTGCCAGCAGCGTAGGAGAGGGGGCACAGAATTCACCCCTCCACTTT. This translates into CASSVGEGAQNSPLHF. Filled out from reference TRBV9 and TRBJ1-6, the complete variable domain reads DSGVTQTPKHLITATGQRVTLRCSPRSGDLSVYWYQQSLDQGLQFLIQYYNGEERAKGNILERFSAQQFPDLHSELNLSSLELGDSALYFCASSVGEGAQNSPLHFGNGTRLTVT.

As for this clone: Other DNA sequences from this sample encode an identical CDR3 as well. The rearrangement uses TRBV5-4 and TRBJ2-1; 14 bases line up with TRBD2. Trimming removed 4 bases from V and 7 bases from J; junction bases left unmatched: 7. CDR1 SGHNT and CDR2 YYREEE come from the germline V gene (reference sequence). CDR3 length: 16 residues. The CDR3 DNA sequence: TGTGCCAGCAGCCTCGGACTAGCGGGAGGCAGTAATGAGCAGTTCTTC. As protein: CASSLGLAGGSNEQFF.

CDR3 amino acids: CASSLVGIDTQYF. For the CDR3, the DNA is TGTGCCAGCAGCTTAGTTGGGATCGATACGCAGTATTTT. The genes are TRBV7-9 and TRBJ2-3; D gene unclear. CDR1 and CDR2 (germline): SEHNR, FQNEAQ (reference sequence). The CDR3 spans 13 residues. The germline V and J ends were trimmed by 1 base and 6 bases, with 8 bases remaining between them.

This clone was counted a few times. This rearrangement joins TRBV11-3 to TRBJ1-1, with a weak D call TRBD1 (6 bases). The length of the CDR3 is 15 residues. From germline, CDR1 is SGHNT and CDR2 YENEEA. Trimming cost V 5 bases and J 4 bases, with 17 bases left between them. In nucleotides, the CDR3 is TGTGCCAGCAGCCCCTCAGGGGAGGGGAGCACTGAAGCTTTCTTT. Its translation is CASSPSGEGSTEAFF.

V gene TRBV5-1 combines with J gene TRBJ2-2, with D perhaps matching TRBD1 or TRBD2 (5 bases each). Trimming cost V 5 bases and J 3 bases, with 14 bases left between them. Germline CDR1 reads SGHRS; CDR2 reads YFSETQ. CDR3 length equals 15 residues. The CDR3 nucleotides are TGCGCCAGCAGTACCATGGGGGTCGACACCGGGGAGCTGTTTTTT. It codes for CASSTMGVDTGELFF.

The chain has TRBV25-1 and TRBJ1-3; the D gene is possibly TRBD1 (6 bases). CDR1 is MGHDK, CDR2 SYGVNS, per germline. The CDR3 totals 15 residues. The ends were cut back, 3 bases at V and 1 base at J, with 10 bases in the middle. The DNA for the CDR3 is TGTGCCAGCAGTGATACAGGGTATTCTGGAAACACCATATATTTT. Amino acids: CASSDTGYSGNTIYF.

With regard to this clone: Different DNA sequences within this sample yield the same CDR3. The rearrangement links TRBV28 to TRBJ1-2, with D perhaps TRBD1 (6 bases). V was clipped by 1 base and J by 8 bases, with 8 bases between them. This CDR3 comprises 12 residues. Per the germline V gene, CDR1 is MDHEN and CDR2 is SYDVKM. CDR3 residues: CASSLFGGGYTF. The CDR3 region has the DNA TGTGCCAGCAGTTTATTCGGGGGCGGCTACACCTTC.

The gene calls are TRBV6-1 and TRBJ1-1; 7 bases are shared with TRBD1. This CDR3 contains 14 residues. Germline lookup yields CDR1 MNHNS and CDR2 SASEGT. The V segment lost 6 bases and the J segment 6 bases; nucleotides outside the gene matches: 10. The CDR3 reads CASRVAGGWAEAFF. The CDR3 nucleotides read TGTGCCAGCAGGGTGGCAGGGGGATGGGCTGAAGCTTTCTTT.

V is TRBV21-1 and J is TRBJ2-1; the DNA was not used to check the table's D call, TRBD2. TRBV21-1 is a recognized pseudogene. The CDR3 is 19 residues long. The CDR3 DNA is TGTGCCAGCAGCAAATTATTGCCGGGACTAGCGGGTGTGTACAATGAGCAGTTCTTC. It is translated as CASSKLLPGLAGVYNEQFF.

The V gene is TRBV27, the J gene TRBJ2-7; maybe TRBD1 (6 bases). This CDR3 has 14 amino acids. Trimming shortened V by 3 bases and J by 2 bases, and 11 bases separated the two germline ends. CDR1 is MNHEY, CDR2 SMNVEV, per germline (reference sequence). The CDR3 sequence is CASSFRGTPYEQYF. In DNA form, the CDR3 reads TGTGCCAGCAGTTTCAGAGGGACACCCTACGAGCAGTACTTC.

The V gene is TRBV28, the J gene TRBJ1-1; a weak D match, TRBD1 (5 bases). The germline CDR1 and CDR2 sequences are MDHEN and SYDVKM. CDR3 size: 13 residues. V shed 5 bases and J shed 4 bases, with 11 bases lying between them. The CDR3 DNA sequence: TGTGCCAGCAGTCCCCCCCAGGGCACTGAAGCTTTCTTT. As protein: CASSPPQGTEAFF.

For the CDR3, the DNA is TGTGCCAGCAGTCGGGTTGGGTCCTACAATGAGCAGTTCTTC. It translates to CASSRVGSYNEQFF. This sequence joins TRBV6-5 and TRBJ2-1, with D unclear. V was clipped by 5 bases and J by 1 base, with 9 bases between them. CDR1 and CDR2 (germline): MNHEY, SVGAGI. The CDR3 is 14 residues long.

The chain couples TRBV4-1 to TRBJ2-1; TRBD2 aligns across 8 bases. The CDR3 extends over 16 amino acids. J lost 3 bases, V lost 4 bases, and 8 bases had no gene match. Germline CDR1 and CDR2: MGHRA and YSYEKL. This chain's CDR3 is CASSPTASGSYNEQFF. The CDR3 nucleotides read TGCGCCAGCAGCCCTACCGCAAGCGGGAGCTACAATGAGCAGTTCTTC.

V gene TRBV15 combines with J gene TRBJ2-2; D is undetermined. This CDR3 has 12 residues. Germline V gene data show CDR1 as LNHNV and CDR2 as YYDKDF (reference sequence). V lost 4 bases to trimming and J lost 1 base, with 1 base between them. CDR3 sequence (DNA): TGTGCCACCAGCAAGAACACCGGGGAGCTGTTTTTT. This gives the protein CATSKNTGELFF.

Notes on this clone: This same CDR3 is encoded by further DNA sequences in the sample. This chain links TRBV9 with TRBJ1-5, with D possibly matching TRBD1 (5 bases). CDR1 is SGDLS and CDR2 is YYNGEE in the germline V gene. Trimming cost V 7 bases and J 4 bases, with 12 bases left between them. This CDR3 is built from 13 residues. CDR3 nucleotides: TGTGCCAGCGGAGGGACGGGAAATCAGCCCCAGCATTTT. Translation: CASGGTGNQPQHF.

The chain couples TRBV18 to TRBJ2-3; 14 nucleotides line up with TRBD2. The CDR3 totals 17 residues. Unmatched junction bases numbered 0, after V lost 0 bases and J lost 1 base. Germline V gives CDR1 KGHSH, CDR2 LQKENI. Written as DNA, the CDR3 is TGTGCCAGCTCACCACCGACTAGCGGGAGGGGCACAGATACGCAGTATTTT. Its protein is CASSPPTSGRGTDTQYF.